Listed here are 4 T cell receptor beta chains from one sample, sequenced in a study of T cell responses to AZD1222 COVID-19 vaccine. TCRdb's table, derived via immunoSEQ multiplex PCR, lists solely in-frame clones and lacks some. The repertoire consists of some 150,000 clones, with about 87% occurring once and the leading ten covering roughly 10%. Sequencing was performed on peripheral blood, taken 28 days after the second AZD1222 dose. The receptors derive from an adult who received the AZD1222 COVID-19 vaccine.

This chain connects TRBV7-2 to TRBJ1-5; 8 bases are a match to TRBD1. The germline V gene has CDR1 SGHTA and CDR2 FQGNSA. The trim removed 3 bases at V and 7 bases at J, leaving 5 bases unmatched. The CDR3 runs to 14 residues. CDR3 bases: TGTGCCAGCAGCTTCGGGACAGGAGGACAGCCCCAGCATTTT. Its protein product is CASSFGTGGQPQHF.

The chain has TRBV2 and TRBJ2-2; TRBD2 agrees at 7 bases. Germline CDR1 and CDR2: SNHLY and FYNNEI. Losses at the gene ends were 0 bases for V and 3 bases for J; bases not matched to a gene: 10. CDR3 length: 18 residues. The CDR3 is CASSEALDGGSHTGELFF. The CDR3 DNA reads TGTGCCAGCAGTGAAGCGCTAGATGGCGGGAGTCACACCGGGGAGCTGTTTTTT.

V gene TRBV11-2 combines with J gene TRBJ2-1; either TRBD1 or TRBD2 may fit D (5 bases each). The ends were cut back, 7 bases at V and 8 bases at J, with 21 bases in the middle. This CDR3 comprises 15 residues. The germline CDR1 and CDR2 sequences are SGHAT and FQNNGV. The CDR3 DNA reads as TGTGCCAGCAACTACGAGGCCCGGGGCTTCGATGAGCAGTTCTTC. Its protein product is CASNYEARGFDEQFF.

This clone was seen a few times. This chain joins TRBV3-1 (or the pseudogene TRBV3-2) and TRBJ2-7, with a weak D call TRBD2 (5 bases). V was pared by 2 bases and J by 3 bases, with 17 bases between. Germline lookup yields CDR1 LGHDT and CDR2 YNNKEL (reference sequence). CDR3 length equals 16 residues. Written as DNA, the CDR3 is TGTGCCAGCAGCCAACCTACGGCCCCGGGGAGCTACGAGCAGTACTTC. Translated: CASSQPTAPGSYEQYF.